The 9 T cell receptor beta chains given below trace back to one sample, sequenced in a study of T cell responses to AZD1222 COVID-19 vaccine (TCRdb year 2021). The time point label, as the study defines it: baseline before first vaccination. Library construction relied on the immunoSEQ multiplex PCR assay. The clones in this table, taken by TCRdb from immuneACCESS, are in-frame only. Not every clone is retained; where verified, under half of the shortfall comes from an unresolved V gene, and the cause of the rest is unknown. Recorded for this sample are 80,000 to 90,000 clones; under 95% of them occurred a single time. The ten top clones hold around 3% of the sample. The sample in question was peripheral blood, obtained on day 0 of AZD1222 vaccination. The receptors were sampled from an adult in good health.

The chain combines TRBV28 with TRBJ1-1; D unresolved. The CDR3 is 12 amino acids. CDR1 is MDHEN and CDR2 is SYDVKM in the germline V gene. Trimming pared 3 bases from V and 1 base from J, leaving 3 bases between. This CDR3 reads CASSFENTEAFF. The DNA of the CDR3 is TGTGCCAGCAGTTTTGAGAACACTGAAGCTTTCTTT.

The chain carries TRBV6-5 and TRBJ1-4, with a tentative D call TRBD1 (5 bases). Germline CDR1 and CDR2: MNHEY and SVGAGI. Trimming removed 2 bases at V and 8 bases at J, with 18 bases between. This CDR3 region has 16 residues. CDR3 nucleotide sequence: TGTGCCAGCAGTTACACAGAACAGGAAGTTGGAGAAAAACTGTTTTTT. Protein sequence: CASSYTEQEVGEKLFF.

The V gene is TRBV4-1, the J gene TRBJ2-7; D gene ambiguous. V was shortened by 1 base and J by 3 bases, with 10 bases between the two germline ends. The CDR3 totals 14 residues. Germline V gene lookup returns CDR1 MGHRA and CDR2 YSYEKL. In nucleotides, the CDR3 is TGCGCCAGCAGCCAAGTTAAGGGAAGCTACGAGCAGTACTTC. This translates into CASSQVKGSYEQYF.

In the case of this clone: The same CDR3 arises from other DNA sequences in this sample as well. The V and J genes are TRBV5-1 and TRBJ1-1; 8 nucleotides agree with TRBD1. Germline V gene sequence: CDR1 SGHRS, CDR2 YFSETQ. Losses at the gene ends were 2 bases for V and 5 bases for J; bases not matched to a gene: 5. The CDR3 contains 14 residues. The CDR3 region has the DNA TGCGCCAGCAGCTTCGGACAGGGAGGGACTGAAGCTTTCTTT. As protein: CASSFGQGGTEAFF.

CDR3 DNA sequence: TGTGCTGCGTTAGGGGGCTACGGCTACACCTTC. Translated, it gives CAALGGYGYTF. The chain couples TRBV30 to TRBJ1-2; TRBD1 aligns across 7 bases. Per germline, CDR1 GTSNPN and CDR2 SVGIG (reference sequence). The CDR3 is 11 residues long. The full variable domain, in which reference TRBV30 and TRBJ1-2 provide the parts outside the CDR3, is SQTIHQWPATLVQPVGSPLSLECTVEGTSNPNLYWYRQAAGRGLQLLFYSVGIGQISSEVPQNLSASRPQDRQFILSSKKLLLSDSGFYLCAALGGYGYTFGSGTRLTVV.

The genes are TRBV12-5 and TRBJ1-1, with D possibly matching TRBD1 (5 bases). Per germline, CDR1 LGHNT and CDR2 FRNRAP. This CDR3 is 15 amino acids long. Trimming removed 1 base at V and 4 bases at J, with 13 bases between. This CDR3 is CASGLAGTLVTEAFF. CDR3 nucleotide sequence: TGTGCTAGTGGTTTGGCCGGGACCTTGGTCACTGAAGCTTTCTTT.

In its sample, this clone was seen once. The chain recombines TRBV5-1 with TRBJ2-7; 7 bases fit TRBD2. Trimming took 0 bases from V and 0 from J; bases not matched to a gene: 3. Germline loops: CDR1 SGHRS, CDR2 YFSETQ. CDR3 length: 15 amino acids. CDR3 sequence reads: CASSLEPSGSYEQYF. The CDR3 nucleotides read TGCGCCAGCAGCTTGGAACCTAGCGGCTCCTACGAGCAGTACTTC.

The chain has TRBV7-8 and TRBJ2-1; TRBD2 matches at 11 bases. V trimming: 3 bases; J trimming: 6 bases; junction bases outside the gene matches: 13. The germline V gene has CDR1 SGHVS and CDR2 FQNEAQ. This CDR3 spans 18 amino acids. CDR3 amino acids: CASSFTGTSGYSGNEQFF. CDR3 nucleotide sequence: TGTGCCAGCAGCTTTACCGGGACTAGCGGATATTCGGGCAATGAGCAGTTCTTC.

J is TRBJ1-6 and V is TRBV7-9, with 9 bases lining up with TRBD1. This CDR3 is 14 amino acids long. Germline-derived CDR1 and CDR2 are SEHNR and FQNEAQ (reference sequence). After removal of 5 bases from V and 10 bases from J, the junction contained 6 bases not matched to a gene. The CDR3 sequence is CASSRGTGTSPLHF. The CDR3 region has the DNA TGTGCCAGCAGCCGTGGGACAGGGACCTCACCCCTCCACTTT.